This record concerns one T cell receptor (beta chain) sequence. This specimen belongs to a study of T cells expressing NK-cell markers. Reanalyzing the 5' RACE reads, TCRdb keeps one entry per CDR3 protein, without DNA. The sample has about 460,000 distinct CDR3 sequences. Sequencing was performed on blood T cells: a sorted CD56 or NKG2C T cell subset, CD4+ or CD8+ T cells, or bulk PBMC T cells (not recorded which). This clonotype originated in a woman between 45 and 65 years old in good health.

CDR3 amino acids: CSARDWLKGTEAFF. V usage is TRBV20-1 and J usage is TRBJ1-1. The CDR3 totals 14 residues. The germline V gene encodes CDR1 DFQATT and CDR2 SNEGSKA (reference sequence).